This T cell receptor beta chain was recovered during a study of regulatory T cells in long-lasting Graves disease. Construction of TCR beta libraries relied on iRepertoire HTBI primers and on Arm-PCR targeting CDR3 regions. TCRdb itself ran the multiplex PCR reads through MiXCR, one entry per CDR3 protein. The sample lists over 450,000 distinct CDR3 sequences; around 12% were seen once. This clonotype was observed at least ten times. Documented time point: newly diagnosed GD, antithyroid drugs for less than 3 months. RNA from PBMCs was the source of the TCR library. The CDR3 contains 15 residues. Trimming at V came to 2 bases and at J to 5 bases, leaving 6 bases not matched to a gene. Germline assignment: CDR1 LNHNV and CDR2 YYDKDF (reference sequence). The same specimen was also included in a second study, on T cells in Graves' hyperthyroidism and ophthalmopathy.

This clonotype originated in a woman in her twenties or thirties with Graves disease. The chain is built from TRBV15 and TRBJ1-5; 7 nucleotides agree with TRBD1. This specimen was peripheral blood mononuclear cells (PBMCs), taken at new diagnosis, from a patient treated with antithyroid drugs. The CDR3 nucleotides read TGTGCCACCAGCAGATACAGGGGTAGGGATCAGCCCCAGCATTTT. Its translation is CATSRYRGRDQPQHF.